This T cell receptor beta chain was retrieved from a study of blood T cell repertoires in COVID-19. Study details: The samples span acute and convalescent COVID-19 from the United States, Italy and Spain.

CDR3 length: 13 residues. Germline V gene lookup returns CDR1 MDHEN and CDR2 SYDVKM. The V and J ends lost 3 bases and 13 bases respectively, with 15 bases between them. Assay used: immunoSEQ multiplex PCR; TCRdb lists only in-frame clones, some missing. The sample has around 290,000 clones; approximately 85% are singletons. Grouping used clinical history reported by participants in a survey and questionnaire. The clonotype comes from a woman in her twenties or thirties who had recovered from COVID-19. The sample was PBMCs or T cells enriched from blood (not recorded which). The rearrangement links TRBV28 to TRBJ1-4, with D unresolved. The CDR3 DNA sequence: TGTGCCAGCAGTTTCCATAACCGGGATGGACTGTTTTTT. Its translation is CASSFHNRDGLFF.